This T cell receptor (beta chain) is drawn from a study of identical twins. Whole-study findings and limits: Models underpredicted monozygotic twin sharing of out-of-frame TCR alpha. Abundant beta clonotypes from cord blood bore fewer insertions; memory repertoires lacked this pattern.

With 1 base clipped from V and 2 bases from J, the junction kept 2 bases outside the gene matches. Germline-derived CDR1 and CDR2 are SNHLY and FYNNEI. This CDR3 region has 15 residues. Unique molecular identifiers were present on the cDNA, and a universal primer site came from template switching. TCRdb itself ran the 5' RACE reads through MiXCR, one entry per CDR3 protein. The sample contains about 530,000 distinct CDR3 sequences, under 25% of which appear only once. This clonotype was observed a few times. Its target is unknown. A further study also used this sample, focusing on yellow fever vaccine responses in identical twins. This second study says: Twins' T cell vaccine responses reportedly looked partly convergent, partly personalized.

This sequence joins TRBV2 and TRBJ2-5; 9 bases align to TRBD2. The clonotype was recovered from a woman aged 18-29 years in good health. Sequenced input: CD4+ T cells sorted from blood. DNA of the CDR3: TGTGCCAGCAGTGAAGTGCTAGCGGGACAAGAGACCCAGTACTTC. It encodes CASSEVLAGQETQYF.